A single sample gave rise to the 23 T cell receptor beta chains below, sequenced in a study of blood T cell repertoires in COVID-19. Data came from immunoSEQ multiplex PCR; TCRdb stores just in-frame clones and leaves some out. Found here are 150,000 to 200,000 clones, roughly 79% of them singletons; the top ten hold roughly 17%. The source material was peripheral blood. The source of these receptors is a man between 60 and 75 years old with active or convalescent COVID-19.

The CDR3 region has the DNA TGTGCCAGCAGCCACGAACCGAGGGGCTACACCTTC. This translates into CASSHEPRGYTF. J is TRBJ1-2 and V is TRBV28; D not certain. This CDR3 region has 12 residues. Per germline, CDR1 MDHEN and CDR2 SYDVKM. V was cut by 6 bases and J by 8 bases, with 13 bases left in between.

V is TRBV5-5 and J is TRBJ2-3, with D perhaps TRBD1 (6 bases). The V gene lost 7 bases and the J gene lost 2 bases, with 14 bases spanning the gap. The germline V gene has CDR1 SGHKS and CDR2 YYEKEE (reference sequence). CDR3 length: 14 residues. Here the CDR3 DNA reads TGTGCCAGCCGCCGGGACACCAACACAGATACGCAGTATTTT. Amino acids: CASRRDTNTDTQYF.

The V call is TRBV6-2 or TRBV6-3, the J call TRBJ1-1; possible D gene TRBD1, 5 bases. With 2 bases removed from V and 0 bases from J, the gap between germline ends came to 7 bases. Germline V CDR1 and CDR2: MNHEY, SVGEGT. The CDR3 has 14 residues. The CDR3 sequence: CASSYPGMNTEAFF. CDR3 nucleotide sequence: TGTGCCAGCAGTTACCCAGGGATGAACACTGAAGCTTTCTTT.

The gene calls are TRBV5-5 and TRBJ2-5; TRBD2 agrees at 7 bases. The length of the CDR3 is 15 residues. Germline CDR1 and CDR2: SGHKS and YYEKEE (reference sequence). J was trimmed by 5 bases and V by 0 bases; bases with no gene match: 7. CDR3 sequence reads: CASSLEVLGGETQYF. CDR3 bases: TGTGCCAGCAGCTTGGAGGTCCTGGGGGGGGAGACCCAGTACTTC.

This rearrangement joins TRBV4-1 to TRBJ2-1; the match to TRBD2 covers 9 bases. There are 15 residues in the CDR3. The V and J ends lost 1 base and 4 bases, in that order; junction bases with no gene match: 2. Germline V gene lookup returns CDR1 MGHRA and CDR2 YSYEKL. The CDR3 coding sequence is TGCGCCAGCAGCCAAGGGGGACTAGCTTACAATGAGCAGTTCTTC. Its translation: CASSQGGLAYNEQFF.

The chain is built from TRBV24-1 and TRBJ1-4; no definite D call. The V gene lost 8 bases and the J gene lost 0 bases, with 6 bases spanning the gap. Germline CDR1 and CDR2: KGHDR and SFDVKD. The length of the CDR3 is 13 residues. In DNA form, the CDR3 reads TGTGCCACCACCGAGGCAACTAATGAAAAACTGTTTTTT. Amino acid sequence: CATTEATNEKLFF.

The chain combines TRBV5-5 with TRBJ1-6; possible D gene TRBD1, 5 bases. This CDR3 has 14 residues. The V and J ends lost 4 bases and 9 bases respectively, with 14 bases between them. Germline V gene sequence: CDR1 SGHKS, CDR2 YYEKEE (reference sequence). In DNA form, the CDR3 reads TGTGCCAGCAGCCTAGGAGGGGCGGGTTCACCCCTCCACTTT. It yields the protein CASSLGGAGSPLHF.

This chain uses TRBV19 with TRBJ2-7, with D possibly matching TRBD2 (5 bases). This CDR3 is built from 15 residues. Trimming shortened V by 5 bases and J by 7 bases, and 21 bases separated the two germline ends. CDR1 and CDR2 from the germline V gene are LNHDA and SQIVND (reference sequence). In nucleotides, the CDR3 is TGTGCCAGTAGTCCCCGGCTTATAGCGAGTCATGAGCAGTACTTC. The encoded protein is CASSPRLIASHEQYF.

The J gene is TRBJ2-7, the V gene TRBV27; tentatively, D is TRBD1 (5 bases). V lost 8 bases to trimming and J lost 4 bases, with 6 bases between them. This CDR3 spans 10 amino acids. Germline CDR1 reads MNHEY; CDR2 reads SMNVEV (reference sequence). CDR3 DNA sequence: TGTGCCAGCGGGGCTTACGAGCAGTACTTC. Translated, it gives CASGAYEQYF.

The chain has TRBV12-2 and TRBJ2-5; the table assigns TRBD2, which was not confirmed against the DNA. TRBV12-2 has pseudogene status. The CDR3 totals 19 residues. DNA of the CDR3: TGTGCAAGTCGCTTCCCCCACGGGGGGGCGGAAAGGTGGATTGAGACCCAGTACTTC. It codes for CASRFPHGGAERWIETQYF.

V usage is TRBV19 and J usage is TRBJ2-7; D gene uncertain. There are 15 residues in the CDR3. V was pared by 1 base and J by 0 bases, with 10 bases between. Germline V gene data show CDR1 as LNHDA and CDR2 as SQIVND (reference sequence). CDR3 DNA sequence: TGTGCCAGTAGTATAGGAAGAGGTCACTCCTACGAGCAGTACTTC. Its translation is CASSIGRGHSYEQYF.

This chain connects TRBV9 to TRBJ1-3; TRBD1 agrees at 7 bases. The ends lost 3 bases at V and 0 bases at J; junction bases unmatched: 6. The CDR3 sequence is 16 residues long. The germline V gene has CDR1 SGDLS and CDR2 YYNGEE. The CDR3 loop reads CASSASTGLSGNTIYF. CDR3 nucleotide sequence: TGTGCCAGCAGCGCCTCGACAGGGCTCTCTGGAAACACCATATATTTT.

The count of this clone is one. The chain recombines TRBV30 with TRBJ2-7; D gene unclear. The CDR3 covers 11 residues. Per germline, CDR1 GTSNPN and CDR2 SVGIG (reference sequence). The germline V and J ends were trimmed by 0 bases and 3 bases, with 3 bases remaining between them. The CDR3 spells CAWSVNYEQYF. In DNA form, the CDR3 reads TGTGCCTGGAGTGTCAACTACGAGCAGTACTTC.

The DNA for the CDR3 is TGTGCCAGCAGCCAAGAGGGGGGACCCTTCTGGTCTGGGGCCAACGTCCTGACTTTC. This translates into CASSQEGGPFWSGANVLTF. The chain links TRBV14 to TRBJ2-6; D possibly corresponds to TRBD2 (6 bases). The CDR3 loop spans 19 amino acids. CDR1 is SGHDN and CDR2 is FVKESK in the germline V gene. With 0 bases removed from V and 1 base from J, the gap between germline ends came to 16 bases.

This clone was recorded a few times. The chain is built from TRBV6-1 and TRBJ1-5; D uncertain. The V end was cut by 3 bases, the J end by 4 bases, with 13 bases between. Germline-derived CDR1 and CDR2 are MNHNS and SASEGT. The CDR3 is 15 residues long. In DNA form, the CDR3 reads TGTGCCAGCAGTGAGTCCGACCGGGGAAATCAGCCCCAGCATTTT. Translated, it gives CASSESDRGNQPQHF.

CDR3 in amino acids: CASSETSGTDTQYF. DNA of the CDR3: TGCGCCAGCAGCGAGACTAGCGGAACAGATACGCAGTATTTT. The V and J genes are TRBV5-1 and TRBJ2-3; 9 positions agree with TRBD2. Trimming cost V 4 bases and J 3 bases; bases outside gene matches: 3. The CDR3 length is 14 residues. Germline lookup yields CDR1 SGHRS and CDR2 YFSETQ.

A few counts support this clone. The rearrangement links TRBV7-9 to TRBJ1-1; D uncertain. V lost 5 bases to trimming and J lost 0 bases, with 7 bases between them. CDR3 length equals 13 residues. Germline CDR1 SEHNR, CDR2 FQNEAQ (reference sequence). The CDR3 nucleotides are TGTGCCAGCAGCGGAACAGTGAACACTGAAGCTTTCTTT. This encodes CASSGTVNTEAFF.

The V and J genes are TRBV10-3 and TRBJ1-2; 9 bases map to TRBD1. The CDR3 extends over 13 amino acids. Germline CDR1 and CDR2: ENHRY and SYGVKD. The V and J ends lost 10 bases and 8 bases, in that order; junction bases with no gene match: 11. The CDR3 region has the DNA TGTGCCACCAGGACAGGGGCCCTCGAAGGCTACACCTTC. This codes for CATRTGALEGYTF.

The rearrangement joins TRBV3-1 (or the pseudogene TRBV3-2) to TRBJ2-3; 9 bases line up with TRBD2. This CDR3 comprises 16 residues. V was pared by 0 bases and J by 0 bases, with 1 base of the junction left unmatched. Germline assignment: CDR1 LGHDT and CDR2 YNNKEL (reference sequence). DNA of the CDR3: TGTGCCAGCAGCCAAGACACTAGCGGGAGCACAGATACGCAGTATTTT. Translating it yields CASSQDTSGSTDTQYF.

The rearrangement joins TRBV10-3 to TRBJ1-1; D is unresolved. Trimming left V 7 bases short and J 6 bases short, with 15 bases between. The V gene's germline CDR1 is ENHRY and CDR2 SYGVKD. This CDR3 is 13 amino acids long. In DNA form, the CDR3 reads TGTGCCATCACTTGGGGAGAGGGCTCTGAAGCTTTCTTT. Encoded protein: CAITWGEGSEAFF.

This chain links TRBV6-5 with TRBJ2-5; D gene unclear. CDR1 MNHEY and CDR2 SVGAGI come from the germline V gene. Trimming shortened V by 7 bases and J by 4 bases, and 16 bases separated the two germline ends. The CDR3 consists of 14 residues. DNA for the CDR3: TGTGCCAGCATAAAAACACCTGTGGTAGAGACCCAGTACTTC. Its protein product is CASIKTPVVETQYF.

The chain employs TRBV29-1 and TRBJ1-1, with 7 bases lining up with TRBD1. The V and J ends lost 7 bases and 4 bases, in that order; junction bases with no gene match: 6. Germline V gene data show CDR1 as SQVTM and CDR2 as ANQGSEA. This CDR3 has 12 residues. CDR3 amino acids: CSATGFGTEAFF. The CDR3 bases are TGCAGCGCGACAGGGTTTGGCACTGAAGCTTTCTTT.

This chain joins TRBV4-2 and TRBJ1-2; TRBD1 might be the D (5 bases). V dropped 0 bases and J dropped 4 bases, with 12 bases sitting between them. CDR3 length: 15 residues. Germline values: CDR1 LGHNA, CDR2 YNFKEQ. This CDR3 is CASSQEGGGGYGYTF. In DNA form, the CDR3 reads TGTGCCAGCAGCCAAGAAGGCGGGGGAGGCTATGGCTACACCTTC.